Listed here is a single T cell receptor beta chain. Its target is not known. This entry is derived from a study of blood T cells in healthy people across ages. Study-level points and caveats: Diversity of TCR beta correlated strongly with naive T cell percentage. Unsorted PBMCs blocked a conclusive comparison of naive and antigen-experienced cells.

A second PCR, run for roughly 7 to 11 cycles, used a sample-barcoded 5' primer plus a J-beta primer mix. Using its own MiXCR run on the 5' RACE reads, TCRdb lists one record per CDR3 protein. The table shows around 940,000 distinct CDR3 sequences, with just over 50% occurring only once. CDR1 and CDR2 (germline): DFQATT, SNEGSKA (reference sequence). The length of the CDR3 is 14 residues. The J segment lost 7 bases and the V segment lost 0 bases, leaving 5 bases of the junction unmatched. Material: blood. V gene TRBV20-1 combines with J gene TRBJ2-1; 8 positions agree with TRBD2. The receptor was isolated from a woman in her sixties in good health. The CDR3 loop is CSAREGLERNEQFF. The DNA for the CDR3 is TGCAGTGCTAGAGAGGGACTAGAAAGGAATGAGCAGTTCTTC.